This T cell receptor (beta chain) was identified during a study of memory CD4+ T cells and cytomegalovirus serostatus. Remarks on this clone: Its antigen is undetermined.

The sort gate was single viable CD3+CD4+CD8-CD45RO+ cells for memory CD4+ T cells. Overall study results and limits: Suggested: most of the CMV-linked TCR signature lies in CD4+ memory cells.

Authors' methods: Out-of-frame sequences were removed, leaving some 2 million distinct TCRbeta sequences. Profiling relied on immunoSEQ multiplex PCR, and the TCRdb table lists in-frame clones only, not all of them. The V and J calls and clone size were taken over from that table, and D and trimming were inferred from the DNA. Of 30,000 to 50,000 clones listed, approximately 78% are singletons. This sequence was found in an adult in good health and CMV-seronegative. The sequenced sample consisted of memory CD4+ T cells from blood.

In DNA form, the CDR3 reads TGTGCCATCAGTGAGGTTGGACTAGGGGAAGATACGCAGTATTTT. Translated, it gives CAISEVGLGEDTQYF. The rearrangement uses TRBV10-3 and TRBJ2-3; 7 bases map to TRBD2. The J segment lost 5 bases and the V segment lost 2 bases, leaving 7 bases of the junction unmatched. The CDR3 covers 15 residues. Germline assignment: CDR1 ENHRY and CDR2 SYGVKD.